This T cell receptor beta chain was sequenced for a study of PD-1 blockade in classical Hodgkin lymphoma. Generated by immunoSEQ multiplex PCR, the TCRdb table keeps only in-frame clones and is missing some. The repertoire has around 150,000 clones, approximately 80% of them found once; the top ten carry about 9.3%. V lost 3 bases to trimming and J lost 1 base, with 13 bases between them. CDR3 length: 16 amino acids. CDR1 SEHNR and CDR2 FQNEAQ come from the germline V gene (reference sequence). Relapses following autologous stem cell transplantation were seen in all patients, with brentuximab vedotin exposure varying.

The receptor comes from a human donor with classical Hodgkin lymphoma. The sequencing here drew on peripheral blood mononuclear cells (PBMCs), taken before the second cycle of nivolumab. The chain uses TRBV7-9 and TRBJ2-1, with a weak D call TRBD2 (6 bases). The CDR3 nucleotides read TGTGCCAGCAGCTTTGGGTCTAGCGTTTCCTACAATGAGCAGTTCTTC. It yields the protein CASSFGSSVSYNEQFF.